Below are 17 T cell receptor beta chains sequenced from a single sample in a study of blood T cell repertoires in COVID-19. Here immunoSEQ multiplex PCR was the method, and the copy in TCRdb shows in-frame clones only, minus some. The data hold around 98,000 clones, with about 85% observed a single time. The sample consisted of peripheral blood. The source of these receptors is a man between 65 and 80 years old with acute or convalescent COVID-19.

The CDR3 here is CAISEQNPLWGYTF. The DNA of the CDR3 is TGTGCCATCAGTGAGCAGAACCCACTATGGGGCTACACCTTC. The chain carries TRBV10-3 and TRBJ1-2; D is unclear. V lost 2 bases and J 8 bases, leaving 15 bases between the germline ends. This CDR3 spans 14 amino acids. Looked up from germline, CDR1 is ENHRY and CDR2 is SYGVKD.

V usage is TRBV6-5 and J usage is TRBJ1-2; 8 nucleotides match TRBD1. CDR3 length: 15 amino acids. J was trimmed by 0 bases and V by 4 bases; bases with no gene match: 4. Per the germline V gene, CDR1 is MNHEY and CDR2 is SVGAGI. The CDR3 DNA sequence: TGTGCCAGCAGTTCCGACAGGGGAACTAACTATGGCTACACCTTC. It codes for CASSSDRGTNYGYTF.

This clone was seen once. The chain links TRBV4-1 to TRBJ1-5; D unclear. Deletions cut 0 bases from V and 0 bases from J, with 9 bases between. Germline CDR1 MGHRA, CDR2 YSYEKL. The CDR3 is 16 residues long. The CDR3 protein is CASSQDVFSSNQPQHF. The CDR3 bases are TGCGCCAGCAGCCAAGATGTCTTCAGTAGCAATCAGCCCCAGCATTTT.

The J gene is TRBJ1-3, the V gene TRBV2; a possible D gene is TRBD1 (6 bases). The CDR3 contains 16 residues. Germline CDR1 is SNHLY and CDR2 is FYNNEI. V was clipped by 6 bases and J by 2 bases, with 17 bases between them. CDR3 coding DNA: TGTGCCAGCAGAACAGGGACCACTCTTGCTGGAAACACCATATATTTT. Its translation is CASRTGTTLAGNTIYF.

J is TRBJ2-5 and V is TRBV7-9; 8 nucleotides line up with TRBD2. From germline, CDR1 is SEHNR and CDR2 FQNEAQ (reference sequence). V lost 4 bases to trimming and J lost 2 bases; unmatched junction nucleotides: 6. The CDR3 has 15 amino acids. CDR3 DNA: TGTGCCAGCAGCTGGCGGGGGGCCCTTCAAGAGACCCAGTACTTC. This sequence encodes CASSWRGALQETQYF. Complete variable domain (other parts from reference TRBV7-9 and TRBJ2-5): DTGVSQNPRHKITKRGQNVTFRCDPISEHNRLYWYRQTLGQGPEFLTYFQNEAQLEKSRLLSDRFSAERPKGSFSTLEIQRTEQGDSAMYLCASSWRGALQETQYFGPGTRLLVL.

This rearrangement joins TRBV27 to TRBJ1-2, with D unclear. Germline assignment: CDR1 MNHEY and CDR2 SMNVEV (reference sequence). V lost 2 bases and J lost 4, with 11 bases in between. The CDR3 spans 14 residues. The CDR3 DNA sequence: TGTGCCAGCAGTTTAGGCAGGTCTGGCTATGGCTACACCTTC. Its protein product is CASSLGRSGYGYTF.

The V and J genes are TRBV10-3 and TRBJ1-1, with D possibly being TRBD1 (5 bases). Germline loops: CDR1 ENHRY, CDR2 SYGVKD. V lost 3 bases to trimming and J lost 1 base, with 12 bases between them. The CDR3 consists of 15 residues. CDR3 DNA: TGTGCCATCAGTGACAATAAGGGGTCGAACACTGAAGCTTTCTTT. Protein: CAISDNKGSNTEAFF.

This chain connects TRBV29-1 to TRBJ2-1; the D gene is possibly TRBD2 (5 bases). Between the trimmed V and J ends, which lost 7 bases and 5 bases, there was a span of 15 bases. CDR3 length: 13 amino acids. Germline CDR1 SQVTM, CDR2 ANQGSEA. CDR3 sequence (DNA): TGCAGCGCCCCCGTACCGGGGAACAATGAGCAGTTCTTC. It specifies CSAPVPGNNEQFF.

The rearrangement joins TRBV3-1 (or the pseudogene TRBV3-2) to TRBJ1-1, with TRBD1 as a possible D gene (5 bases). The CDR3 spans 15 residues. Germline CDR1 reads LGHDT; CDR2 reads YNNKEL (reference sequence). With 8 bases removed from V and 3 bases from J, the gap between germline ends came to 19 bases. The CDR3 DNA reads TGTGCCAGCGACCATAGCAAAGCGGGGGACACTGAAGCTTTCTTT. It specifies CASDHSKAGDTEAFF.

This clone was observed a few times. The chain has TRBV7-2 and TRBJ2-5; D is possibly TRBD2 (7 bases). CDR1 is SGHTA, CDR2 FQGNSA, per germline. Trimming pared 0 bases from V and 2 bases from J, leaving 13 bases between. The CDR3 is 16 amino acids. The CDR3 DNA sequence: TGTGCCAGCAGCTTAGCGGGGGGGCCGGGTCAAGAGACCCAGTACTTC. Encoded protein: CASSLAGGPGQETQYF.

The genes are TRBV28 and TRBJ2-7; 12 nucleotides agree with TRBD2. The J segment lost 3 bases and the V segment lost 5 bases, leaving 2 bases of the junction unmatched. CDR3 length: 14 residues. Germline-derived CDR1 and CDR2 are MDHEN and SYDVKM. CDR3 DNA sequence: TGTGCCAGCAGTGCACTAGCGGGGGGCTACGAGCAGTACGTC. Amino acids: CASSALAGGYEQYV.

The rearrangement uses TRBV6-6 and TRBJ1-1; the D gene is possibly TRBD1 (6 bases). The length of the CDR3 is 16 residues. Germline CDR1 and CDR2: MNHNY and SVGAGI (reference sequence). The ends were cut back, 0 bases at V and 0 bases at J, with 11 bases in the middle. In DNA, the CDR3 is TGTGCCAGCAGTTACTCGGCAGGGGCGATGAACACTGAAGCTTTCTTT. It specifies CASSYSAGAMNTEAFF.

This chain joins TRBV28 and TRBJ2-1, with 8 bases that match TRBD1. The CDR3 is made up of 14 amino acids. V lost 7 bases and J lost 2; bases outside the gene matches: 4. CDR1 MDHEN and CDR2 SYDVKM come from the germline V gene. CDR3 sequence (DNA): TGTGCCAGCATCGACAGGGGAGCCTACAATGAGCAGTTCTTC. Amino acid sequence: CASIDRGAYNEQFF.

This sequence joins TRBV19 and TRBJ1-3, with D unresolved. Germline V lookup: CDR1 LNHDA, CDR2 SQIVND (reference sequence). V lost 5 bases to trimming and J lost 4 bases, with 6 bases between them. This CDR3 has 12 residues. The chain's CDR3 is CASSERGNTIYF. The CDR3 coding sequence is TGTGCCAGTAGTGAGAGGGGAAACACCATATATTTT.

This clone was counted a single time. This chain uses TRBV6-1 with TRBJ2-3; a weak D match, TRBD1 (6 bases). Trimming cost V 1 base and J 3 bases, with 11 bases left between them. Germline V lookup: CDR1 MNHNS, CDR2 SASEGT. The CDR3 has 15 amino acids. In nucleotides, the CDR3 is TGTGCCAGCAGTGAAGGGACAGCGGAGACAGATACGCAGTATTTT. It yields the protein CASSEGTAETDTQYF.

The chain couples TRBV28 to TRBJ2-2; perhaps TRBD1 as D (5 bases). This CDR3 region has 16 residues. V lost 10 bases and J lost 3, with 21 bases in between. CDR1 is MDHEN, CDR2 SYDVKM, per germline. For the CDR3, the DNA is TGTGCCACCCATCGCCTGACAGAAAGATACACCGGGGAGCTGTTTTTT. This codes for CATHRLTERYTGELFF.

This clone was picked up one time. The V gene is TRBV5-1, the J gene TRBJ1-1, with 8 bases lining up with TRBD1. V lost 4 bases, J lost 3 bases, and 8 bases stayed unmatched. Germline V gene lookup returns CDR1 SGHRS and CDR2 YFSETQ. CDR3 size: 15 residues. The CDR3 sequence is CASSHPTGADTEAFF. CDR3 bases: TGCGCCAGCAGCCACCCGACAGGGGCGGACACTGAAGCTTTCTTT.